Reported below is one TCR beta chain. Its target is not known. From germline, CDR1 is SEHNR and CDR2 FQNEAQ (reference sequence). The CDR3 has 17 amino acids. J was trimmed by 1 base and V by 5 bases; bases with no gene match: 11. This entry is derived from a study of CD8 T cells in ankylosing spondylitis. Study results and caveats: Disease-linked clones were found to be CD8+ and relatively rare in peripheral blood. Significant enrichment of disease-linked clones was reportedly seen in matched ankylosing spondylitis synovial fluid. What seemed typical of ankylosing spondylitis blood was a TCR beta motif built from roughly eight highly homologous variants. Some motif variants had been reported before (in reactive arthritis synovial fluid and blood).

TCR beta libraries were made by quantitative 5'-RACE with molecular barcodes. TCRdb processed the 5' RACE reads anew with MiXCR; each CDR3 protein has one entry. The sample holds about 500,000 distinct CDR3 sequences, roughly 5% seen once. This chain connects TRBV7-9 to TRBJ2-1; the match to TRBD2 covers 7 bases. The TCR originated in a male donor with ankylosing spondylitis. The sequenced sample consisted of blood, either unsorted or a sorted T cell fraction (not recorded which). The CDR3 protein is CASSEPLGGRSYNEQFF. The CDR3 DNA reads as TGTGCCAGCAGCGAACCACTGGGGGGGAGGTCCTACAATGAGCAGTTCTTC. The full variable domain, in which reference TRBV7-9 and TRBJ2-1 provide the parts outside the CDR3, is DTGVSQNPRHKITKRGQNVTFRCDPISEHNRLYWYRQTLGQGPEFLTYFQNEAQLEKSRLLSDRFSAERPKGSFSTLEIQRTEQGDSAMYLCASSEPLGGRSYNEQFFGPGTRLTVL.